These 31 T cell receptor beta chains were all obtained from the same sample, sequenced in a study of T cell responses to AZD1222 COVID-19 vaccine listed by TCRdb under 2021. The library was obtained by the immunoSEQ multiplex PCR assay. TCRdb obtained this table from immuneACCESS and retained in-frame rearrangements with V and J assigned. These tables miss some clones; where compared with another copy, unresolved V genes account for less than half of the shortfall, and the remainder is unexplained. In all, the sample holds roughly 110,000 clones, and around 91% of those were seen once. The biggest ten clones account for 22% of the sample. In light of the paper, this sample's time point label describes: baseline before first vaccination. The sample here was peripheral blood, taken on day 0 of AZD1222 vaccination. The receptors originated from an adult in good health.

The CDR3 sequence is CASSLAQGYTEAFF. CDR3 nucleotides: TGTGCCAGTAGTCTCGCACAGGGATACACTGAAGCTTTCTTT. This chain joins TRBV19 and TRBJ1-1; tentatively, D is TRBD1 (6 bases). Trimming removed 5 bases from V and 3 bases from J, with 13 bases in between. The CDR3 extends over 14 amino acids. Germline CDR1 and CDR2: LNHDA and SQIVND (reference sequence).

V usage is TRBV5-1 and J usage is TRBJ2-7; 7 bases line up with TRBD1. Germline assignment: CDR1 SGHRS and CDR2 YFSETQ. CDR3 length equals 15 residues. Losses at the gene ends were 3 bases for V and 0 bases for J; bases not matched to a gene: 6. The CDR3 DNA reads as TGCGCCAGCAGCTCCAACAGGGGCCTCTCCTACGAGCAGTACTTC. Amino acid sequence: CASSSNRGLSYEQYF.

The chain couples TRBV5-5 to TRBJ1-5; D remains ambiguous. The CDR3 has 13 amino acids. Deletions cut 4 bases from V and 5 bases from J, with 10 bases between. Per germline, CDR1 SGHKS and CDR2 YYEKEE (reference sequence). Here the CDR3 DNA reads TGTGCCAGCAGCCCAGATGGGTATCAGCCCCAGCATTTT. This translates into CASSPDGYQPQHF.

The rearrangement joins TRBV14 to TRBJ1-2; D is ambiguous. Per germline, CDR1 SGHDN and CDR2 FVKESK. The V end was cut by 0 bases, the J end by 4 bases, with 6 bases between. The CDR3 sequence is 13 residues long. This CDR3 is CASSQDPGYGYTF. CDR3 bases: TGTGCCAGCAGCCAAGATCCAGGCTATGGCTACACCTTC. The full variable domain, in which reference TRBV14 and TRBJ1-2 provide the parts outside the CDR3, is EAGVTQFPSHSVIEKGQTVTLRCDPISGHDNLYWYRRVMGKEIKFLLHFVKESKQDESGMPNNRFLAERTGGTYSTLKVQPAELEDSGVYFCASSQDPGYGYTFGSGTRLTVV.

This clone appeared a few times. The CDR3: CASRITPERNTIYF. The CDR3 nucleotides are TGTGCCAGCAGAATTACCCCAGAAAGAAACACCATATATTTT. The V gene is TRBV21-1, the J gene TRBJ1-3; no DNA check was done on the table's D call, TRBD1. TRBV21-1 is a known pseudogene. This CDR3 contains 14 residues.

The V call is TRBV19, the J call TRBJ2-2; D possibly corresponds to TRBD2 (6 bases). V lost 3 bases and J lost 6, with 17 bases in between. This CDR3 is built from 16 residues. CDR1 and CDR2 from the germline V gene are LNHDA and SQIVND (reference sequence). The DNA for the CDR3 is TGTGCCAGTAGTATTCACCGGGGGTTGGAGCCCGGGGAGCTGTTTTTT. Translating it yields CASSIHRGLEPGELFF.

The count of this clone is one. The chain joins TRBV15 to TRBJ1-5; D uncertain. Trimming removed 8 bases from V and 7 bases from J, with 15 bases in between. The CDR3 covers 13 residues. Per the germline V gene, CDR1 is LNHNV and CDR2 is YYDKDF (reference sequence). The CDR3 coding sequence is TGTGCCACCGGGAAGGGTTCGGGGCAGCCCCAGCATTTT. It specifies CATGKGSGQPQHF. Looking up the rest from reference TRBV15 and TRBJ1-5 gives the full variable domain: DAMVIQNPRYQVTQFGKPVTLSCSQTLNHNVMYWYQQKSSQAPKLLFHYYDKDFNNEADTPDNFQSRRPNTSFCFLDIRSPGLGDTAMYLCATGKGSGQPQHFGDGTRLSIL.

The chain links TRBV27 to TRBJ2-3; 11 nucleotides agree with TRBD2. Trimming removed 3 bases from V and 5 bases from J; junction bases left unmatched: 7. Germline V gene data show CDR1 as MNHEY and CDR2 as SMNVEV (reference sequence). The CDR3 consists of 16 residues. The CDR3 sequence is CASSFGTSGGIDTQYF. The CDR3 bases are TGTGCCAGCAGTTTTGGTACTAGCGGGGGTATAGATACGCAGTATTTT.

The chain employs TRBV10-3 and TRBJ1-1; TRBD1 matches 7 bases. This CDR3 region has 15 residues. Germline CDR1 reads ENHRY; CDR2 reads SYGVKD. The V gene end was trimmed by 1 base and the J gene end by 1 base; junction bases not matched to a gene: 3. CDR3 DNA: TGTGCCATCAGTGAGTTAGGACAGGAGAACACTGAAGCTTTCTTT. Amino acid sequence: CAISELGQENTEAFF.

The CDR3 DNA is TGCGCCAGCAGCTTAAGGGTAAGGGATGAGCAGTTCTTC. As protein: CASSLRVRDEQFF. V gene TRBV5-1 combines with J gene TRBJ2-1; unclear D gene. V was shortened by 2 bases and J by 8 bases, with 11 bases between the two germline ends. From germline, CDR1 is SGHRS and CDR2 YFSETQ. The CDR3 covers 13 residues.

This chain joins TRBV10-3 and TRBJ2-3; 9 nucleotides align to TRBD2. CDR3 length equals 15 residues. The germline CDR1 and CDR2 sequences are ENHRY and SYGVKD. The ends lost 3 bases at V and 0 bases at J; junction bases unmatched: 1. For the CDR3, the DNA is TGTGCCATCAGTGAAAGCGGGGGGAGCACAGATACGCAGTATTTT. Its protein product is CAISESGGSTDTQYF.

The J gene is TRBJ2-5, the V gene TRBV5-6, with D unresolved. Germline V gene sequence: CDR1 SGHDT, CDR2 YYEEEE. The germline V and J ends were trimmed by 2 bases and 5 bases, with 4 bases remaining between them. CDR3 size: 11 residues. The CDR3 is CASSFRETQYF. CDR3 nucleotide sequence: TGTGCCAGCAGCTTCAGGGAGACCCAGTACTTC. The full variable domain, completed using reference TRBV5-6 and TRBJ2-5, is DAGVTQSPTHLIKTRGQQVTLRCSPKSGHDTVSWYQQALGQGPQFIFQYYEEEERQRGNFPDRFSGHQFPNYSSELNVNALLLGDSALYLCASSFRETQYFGPGTRLLVL.

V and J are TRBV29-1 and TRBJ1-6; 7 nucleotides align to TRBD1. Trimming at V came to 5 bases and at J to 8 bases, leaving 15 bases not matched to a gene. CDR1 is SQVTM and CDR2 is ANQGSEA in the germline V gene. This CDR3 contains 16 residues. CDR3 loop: CSVQVTGTTGDSPLHF. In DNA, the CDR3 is TGCAGCGTTCAGGTTACAGGAACAACAGGGGATTCACCCCTCCACTTT.

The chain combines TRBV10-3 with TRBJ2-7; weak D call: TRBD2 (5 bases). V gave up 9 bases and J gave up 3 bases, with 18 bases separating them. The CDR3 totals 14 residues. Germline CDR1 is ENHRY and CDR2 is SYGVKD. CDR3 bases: TGTGCCATAGCGGTTGTGGCGGACTTCTACGAGCAGTACTTC. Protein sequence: CAIAVVADFYEQYF.

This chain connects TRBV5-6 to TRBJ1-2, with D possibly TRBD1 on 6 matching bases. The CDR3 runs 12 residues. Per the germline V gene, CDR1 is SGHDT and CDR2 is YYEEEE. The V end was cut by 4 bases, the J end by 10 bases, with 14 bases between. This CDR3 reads CASSVRGSVYTF. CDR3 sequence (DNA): TGTGCCAGCAGCGTCAGGGGATCGGTCTACACCTTC.

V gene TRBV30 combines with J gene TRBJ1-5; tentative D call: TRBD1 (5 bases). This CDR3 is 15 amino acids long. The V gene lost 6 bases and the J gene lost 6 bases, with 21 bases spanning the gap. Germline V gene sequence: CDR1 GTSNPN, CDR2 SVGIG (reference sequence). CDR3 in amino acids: CACGEAGRDVQPQHF. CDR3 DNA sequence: TGTGCCTGCGGAGAGGCGGGCAGGGACGTTCAGCCCCAGCATTTT.

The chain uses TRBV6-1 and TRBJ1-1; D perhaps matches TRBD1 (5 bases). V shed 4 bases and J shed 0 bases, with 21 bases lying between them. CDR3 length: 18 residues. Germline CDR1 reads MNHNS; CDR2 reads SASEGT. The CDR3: CASSGGRGTGRMNTEAFF. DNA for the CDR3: TGTGCCAGCAGTGGCGGAAGGGGCACAGGAAGGATGAACACTGAAGCTTTCTTT.

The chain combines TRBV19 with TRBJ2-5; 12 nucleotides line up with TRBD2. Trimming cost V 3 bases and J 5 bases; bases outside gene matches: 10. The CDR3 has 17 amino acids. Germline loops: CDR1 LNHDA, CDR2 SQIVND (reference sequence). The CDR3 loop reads CASSMFLAGGHLETQYF. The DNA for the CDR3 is TGTGCCAGTAGTATGTTCCTAGCGGGGGGGCATTTGGAGACCCAGTACTTC.

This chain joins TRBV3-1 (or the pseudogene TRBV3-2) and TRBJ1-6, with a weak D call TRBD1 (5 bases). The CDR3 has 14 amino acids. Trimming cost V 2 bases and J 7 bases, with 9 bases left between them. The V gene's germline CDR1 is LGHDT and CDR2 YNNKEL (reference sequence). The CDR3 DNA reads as TGTGCCAGCAGCCAACCCGGGGGAAATTCACCCCTCCACTTT. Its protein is CASSQPGGNSPLHF.

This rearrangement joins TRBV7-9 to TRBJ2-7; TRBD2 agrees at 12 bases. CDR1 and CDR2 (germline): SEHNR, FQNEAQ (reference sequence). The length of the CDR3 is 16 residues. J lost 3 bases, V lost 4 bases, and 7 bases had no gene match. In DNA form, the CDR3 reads TGTGCCAGCAGCTCCACCTCTAGCGGGGGGGGCTACGAGCAGTACTTC. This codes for CASSSTSSGGGYEQYF.

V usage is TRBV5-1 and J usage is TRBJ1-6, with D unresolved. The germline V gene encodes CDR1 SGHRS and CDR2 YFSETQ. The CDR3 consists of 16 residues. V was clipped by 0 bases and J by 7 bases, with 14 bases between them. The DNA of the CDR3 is TGCGCCAGCAGCTTGGCCGATTGGGGTTACAATTCACCCCTCCACTTT. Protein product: CASSLADWGYNSPLHF.

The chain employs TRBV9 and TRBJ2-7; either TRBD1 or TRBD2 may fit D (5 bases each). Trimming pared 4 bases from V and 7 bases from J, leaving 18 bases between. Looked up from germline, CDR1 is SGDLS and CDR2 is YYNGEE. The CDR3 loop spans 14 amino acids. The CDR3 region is CASSPRGPLGEQYF. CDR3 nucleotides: TGTGCCAGCAGCCCCCGGGGCCCTCTTGGAGAGCAGTACTTC. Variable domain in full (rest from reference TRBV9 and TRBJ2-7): DSGVTQTPKHLITATGQRVTLRCSPRSGDLSVYWYQQSLDQGLQFLIQYYNGEERAKGNILERFSAQQFPDLHSELNLSSLELGDSALYFCASSPRGPLGEQYFGPGTRLTVT.

The CDR3 is CASSDSANTEAFF. DNA for the CDR3: TGTGCCAGCAGTGATTCGGCGAACACTGAAGCTTTCTTT. The V call is TRBV6-4, the J call TRBJ1-1, with unresolved D. Germline loops: CDR1 MRHNA, CDR2 SNTAGT. There are 13 residues in the CDR3. The V end lost 3 bases, the J end lost 1 base, and 6 bases lay between the germline ends.

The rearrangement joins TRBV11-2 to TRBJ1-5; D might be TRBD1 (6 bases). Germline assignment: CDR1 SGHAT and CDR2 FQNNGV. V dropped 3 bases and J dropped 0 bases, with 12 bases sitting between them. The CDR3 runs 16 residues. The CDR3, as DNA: TGTGCCAGCAGCTTCCACCGGGACACTAGCAATCAGCCCCAGCATTTT. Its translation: CASSFHRDTSNQPQHF. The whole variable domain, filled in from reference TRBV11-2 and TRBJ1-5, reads EAGVAQSPRYKIIEKRQSVAFWCNPISGHATLYWYQQILGQGPKLLIQFQNNGVVDDSQLPKDRFSAERLKGVDSTLKIQPAKLEDSAVYLCASSFHRDTSNQPQHFGDGTRLSIL.

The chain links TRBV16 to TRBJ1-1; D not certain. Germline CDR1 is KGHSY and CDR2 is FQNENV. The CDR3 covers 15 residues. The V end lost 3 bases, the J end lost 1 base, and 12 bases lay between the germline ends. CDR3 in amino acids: CASSQERSANTEAFF. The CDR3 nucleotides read TGTGCCAGCAGCCAGGAAAGATCGGCGAACACTGAAGCTTTCTTT.

CDR3 loop: CASSLNRGNTEAFF. CDR3 DNA: TGTGCCAGCAGCTTAAACAGGGGGAACACTGAAGCTTTCTTT. V is TRBV7-8 and J is TRBJ1-1, with 7 bases aligning to TRBD1. The V gene's germline CDR1 is SGHVS and CDR2 FQNEAQ. With V trimmed by 2 bases and J by 1 base, 1 base remained unmatched. This CDR3 is 14 amino acids long.

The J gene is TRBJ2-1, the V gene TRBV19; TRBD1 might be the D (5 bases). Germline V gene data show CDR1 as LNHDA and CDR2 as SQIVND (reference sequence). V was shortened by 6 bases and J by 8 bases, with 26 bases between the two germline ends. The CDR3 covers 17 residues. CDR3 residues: CASRDVQGAGIPHEQFF. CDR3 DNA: TGTGCCAGTAGGGATGTCCAGGGTGCTGGAATCCCACATGAGCAGTTCTTC. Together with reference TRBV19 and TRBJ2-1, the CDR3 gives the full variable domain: DGGITQSPKYLFRKEGQNVTLSCEQNLNHDAMYWYRQDPGQGLRLIYYSQIVNDFQKGDIAEGYSVSREKKESFPLTVTSAQKNPTAFYLCASRDVQGAGIPHEQFFGPGTRLTVL.

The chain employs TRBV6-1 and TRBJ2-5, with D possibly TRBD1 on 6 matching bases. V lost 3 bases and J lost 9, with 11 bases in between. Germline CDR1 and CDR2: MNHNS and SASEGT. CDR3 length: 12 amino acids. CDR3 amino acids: CASSEEPGAQYF. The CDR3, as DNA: TGTGCCAGCAGTGAGGAACCAGGGGCCCAGTACTTC.

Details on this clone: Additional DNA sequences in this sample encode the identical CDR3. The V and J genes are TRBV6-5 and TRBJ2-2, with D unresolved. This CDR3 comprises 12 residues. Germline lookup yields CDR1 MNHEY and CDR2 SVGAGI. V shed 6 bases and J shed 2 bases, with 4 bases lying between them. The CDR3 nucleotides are TGTGCCAGCAGGGATAACACCGGGGAGCTGTTTTTT. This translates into CASRDNTGELFF.

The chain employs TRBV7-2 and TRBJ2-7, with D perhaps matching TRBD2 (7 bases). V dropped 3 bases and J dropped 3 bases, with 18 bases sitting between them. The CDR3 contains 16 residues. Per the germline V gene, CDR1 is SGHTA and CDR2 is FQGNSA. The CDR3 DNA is TGTGCCAGCAGCTTGGACGGCGGTAGGGGGGGCTACGAGCAGTACTTC. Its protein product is CASSLDGGRGGYEQYF.

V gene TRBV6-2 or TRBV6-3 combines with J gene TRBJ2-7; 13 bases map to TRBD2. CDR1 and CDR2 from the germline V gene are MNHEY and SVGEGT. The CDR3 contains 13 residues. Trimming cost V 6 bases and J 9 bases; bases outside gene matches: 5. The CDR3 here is CASSPGLAGRQYF. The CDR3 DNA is TGTGCCAGCAGCCCGGGACTAGCGGGGAGGCAGTACTTC.